The 26 T cell receptor beta chains presented below share a single source sample, sequenced in a study of long-term antiretroviral therapy in people with HIV (dated by TCRdb to about 2022). Sequencing of the TRB variable region was done with the immunoSEQ hsTCRB v3.0 assay at survey level resolution. Held by TCRdb, this immuneACCESS table contains in-frame sequences only and omits some clones. Under half of the omission traces to an unresolved V gene where checked; the cause of the rest is unknown. The sample table lists around 26,000 clones, around 79% of them with a count of one. The ten largest clones add up to 9% to 10% of the sample. Source: unsorted PBMCs, taken 1.2 years after starting antiretroviral therapy. The receptors originated from a middle-aged woman with HIV.

The gene calls are TRBV10-3 and TRBJ2-2, with TRBD1 as a possible D gene (6 bases). The ends were cut back, 10 bases at V and 1 base at J, with 10 bases in the middle. Germline lookup yields CDR1 ENHRY and CDR2 SYGVKD. The CDR3 is 13 amino acids. The CDR3 sequence: CATSGENTGELFF. For the CDR3, the DNA is TGTGCCACCTCAGGGGAGAACACCGGGGAGCTGTTTTTT.

The rearrangement links TRBV19 to TRBJ2-2; TRBD2 matches 15 bases. The CDR3 runs 19 residues. Germline-derived CDR1 and CDR2 are LNHDA and SQIVND (reference sequence). J was trimmed by 0 bases and V by 5 bases; bases with no gene match: 7. The CDR3 loop is CASSSAGLAGGTNTGELFF. In DNA, the CDR3 is TGTGCCAGTAGTTCCGCGGGACTAGCGGGGGGAACGAACACCGGGGAGCTGTTTTTT.

The rearrangement uses TRBV5-4 and TRBJ2-5; the match to TRBD2 covers 11 bases. CDR1 and CDR2 from the germline V gene are SGHNT and YYREEE (reference sequence). The CDR3 is 15 residues long. After removal of 4 bases from V and 1 base from J, the junction contained 3 bases not matched to a gene. CDR3 nucleotide sequence: TGTGCCAGCAGCATAGCGGGAGGGCGCCAAGAGACCCAGTACTTC. It specifies CASSIAGGRQETQYF.

The chain recombines TRBV7-2 with TRBJ2-3; TRBD1 or TRBD2 may be the D gene (6 bases each). The CDR3 runs to 15 residues. CDR1 SGHTA and CDR2 FQGNSA come from the germline V gene. Trimming stripped 5 bases from V and 0 bases from J, with 12 bases between. CDR3 loop: CASSAAGHSTDTQYF. CDR3 in DNA: TGTGCCAGCAGCGCGGCGGGACACAGCACAGATACGCAGTATTTT.

The CDR3 bases are TGTGCCGGCATAGGGGATGGGAAATATGAGCAGTTCTTC. Translated, it gives CAGIGDGKYEQFF. The V gene is TRBV30, the J gene TRBJ2-1; tentative D call: TRBD1 (5 bases). Germline V gives CDR1 GTSNPN, CDR2 SVGIG (reference sequence). The CDR3 runs to 13 residues. V was shortened by 8 bases and J by 8 bases, with 19 bases between the two germline ends.

About this clone itself: The junction departs from germline at one end; a sequencing error may be responsible. The rearrangement links TRBV15 to TRBJ2-7; D is ambiguous. The CDR3 is 18 residues long. Germline values: CDR1 LNHNV, CDR2 YYDKDF (reference sequence). As DNA, the CDR3 is TGTGCCACCAGCAGAGAGCGGCCACAGCCTACGGCCTCCAACGAGCAGTACTTC. Amino acid sequence: CATSRERPQPTASNEQYF.

This clone was observed a single time. V usage is TRBV4-3 and J usage is TRBJ2-3; 7 bases match TRBD1. V shed 2 bases, J shed 3 bases, and the junction held 8 bases outside the gene matches. CDR1 is LGHNA and CDR2 is YSLEER in the germline V gene. CDR3 length: 16 residues. The CDR3 bases are TGCGCCAGCAGCCAAAAACATCGACAGGGAACAGATACGCAGTATTTT. Amino acids: CASSQKHRQGTDTQYF.

This clone turned up a few times. The chain recombines TRBV2 with TRBJ1-1, with D maybe TRBD1 (6 bases). Deletions cut 6 bases from V and 1 base from J, with 15 bases between. This CDR3 comprises 15 residues. Germline CDR1 SNHLY, CDR2 FYNNEI. The CDR3 region is CASRLKGGWNTEAFF. The CDR3 nucleotides are TGTGCCAGCAGACTCAAGGGGGGATGGAACACTGAAGCTTTCTTT.

The rearrangement joins TRBV7-8 to TRBJ1-2; D gene ambiguous. The CDR3 has 13 residues. With 2 bases removed from V and 3 bases from J, the gap between germline ends came to 7 bases. The germline V gene has CDR1 SGHVS and CDR2 FQNEAQ. As DNA, the CDR3 is TGTGCCAGCAGCTTACCAGATGACTATGGCTACACCTTC. It encodes CASSLPDDYGYTF. Complete variable domain (other parts from reference TRBV7-8 and TRBJ1-2): GAGVSQSPRYKVAKRGQDVALRCDPISGHVSLFWYQQALGQGPEFLTYFQNEAQLDKSGLPSDRFFAERPEGSVSTLKIQRTQQEDSAVYLCASSLPDDYGYTFGSGTRLTVV.

The chain has TRBV15 and TRBJ1-2, with no clear D. Germline CDR1 reads LNHNV; CDR2 reads YYDKDF (reference sequence). There are 12 residues in the CDR3. V was trimmed by 5 bases and J by 5 bases, leaving 9 bases between them. CDR3 residues: CATSVGGYGYTF. Here the CDR3 DNA reads TGTGCCACCAGCGTAGGAGGGTATGGCTACACCTTC.

The CDR3 DNA reads as TGCAGTGCTAGAGATGCGGCAGGGGGCTTCTTT. The encoded protein is CSARDAAGGFF. The J gene is TRBJ1-1, the V gene TRBV20-1, with 8 bases that match TRBD1. CDR3 size: 11 residues. Losses at the gene ends were 0 bases for V and 14 bases for J; bases not matched to a gene: 5. Looked up from germline, CDR1 is DFQATT and CDR2 is SNEGSKA (reference sequence).

CDR3 bases: TGTGCCAGCCCTCGGGACTCTGGATACGAGCAGTACTTC. It encodes CASPRDSGYEQYF. J is TRBJ2-7 and V is TRBV6-1; weak D call: TRBD2 (6 bases). This CDR3 region has 13 residues. Germline V lookup: CDR1 MNHNS, CDR2 SASEGT. V lost 8 bases and J lost 4, with 15 bases in between.

In its sample, this clone was seen once. The rearrangement joins TRBV19 to TRBJ2-7; D may be TRBD1 (6 bases). V dropped 4 bases and J dropped 3 bases, with 10 bases sitting between them. This CDR3 is 13 amino acids long. In germline, CDR1 is LNHDA, CDR2 SQIVND (reference sequence). CDR3 bases: TGTGCCAGTAGTAAGGACAGTAACTACGAGCAGTACTTC. Amino acid sequence: CASSKDSNYEQYF.

The chain employs TRBV7-2 and TRBJ1-6; the match to TRBD1 covers 11 bases. CDR3 size: 19 residues. With V trimmed by 2 bases and J by 0 bases, 6 bases remained unmatched. Germline values: CDR1 SGHTA, CDR2 FQGNSA. The CDR3 DNA reads as TGTGCCAGCAGCTTAATAGGGACAGGGGGTTACTCCTATAATTCACCCCTCCACTTT. Translating it yields CASSLIGTGGYSYNSPLHF.

The CDR3 bases are TGTGCCACCAGCACCCTAAGGGGGGGCGACGGGCAGCCCCAGCATTTT. Translated, it gives CATSTLRGGDGQPQHF. V gene TRBV15 combines with J gene TRBJ1-5; TRBD1 is a possible D gene (6 bases). Deletions cut 4 bases from V and 7 bases from J, with 20 bases between. The CDR3 has 16 residues. Germline CDR1 LNHNV, CDR2 YYDKDF (reference sequence).

This chain links TRBV5-1 with TRBJ2-6; D is unresolved. The CDR3 has 14 amino acids. Trimming took off 7 bases at V and 4 bases at J, with 12 bases between the two ends. Germline V lookup: CDR1 SGHRS, CDR2 YFSETQ. The CDR3 here is CASGHSPGANVLTF. The CDR3 coding sequence is TGCGCCAGCGGCCACTCTCCCGGGGCCAACGTCCTGACTTTC.

The genes are TRBV19 and TRBJ2-1, with a tentative D call TRBD1 (6 bases). Germline CDR1 is LNHDA and CDR2 is SQIVND (reference sequence). The CDR3 loop spans 15 amino acids. V was clipped by 6 bases and J by 4 bases, with 16 bases between them. The CDR3 sequence is CASSLGHRPYNEQFF. DNA of the CDR3: TGTGCCAGTAGCCTGGGACACAGGCCGTACAATGAGCAGTTCTTC.

V and J are TRBV14 and TRBJ2-7; unclear D gene. The length of the CDR3 is 12 residues. The ends were cut back, 4 bases at V and 4 bases at J, with 8 bases in the middle. Germline CDR1 and CDR2: SGHDN and FVKESK. CDR3 residues: CASSPGWYEQYF. CDR3 bases: TGTGCCAGCAGCCCCGGGTGGTACGAGCAGTACTTC.

The chain uses TRBV7-9 and TRBJ2-3, with D possibly called TRBD1 or TRBD2 (5 bases each). Germline loops: CDR1 SEHNR, CDR2 FQNEAQ (reference sequence). V was shortened by 9 bases and J by 2 bases, with 15 bases between the two germline ends. The CDR3 totals 14 residues. CDR3 sequence reads: CARQEGSSTDTQYF. DNA for the CDR3: TGTGCCAGGCAAGAGGGGTCTTCCACAGATACGCAGTATTTT.

The chain links TRBV4-1 to TRBJ2-1; TRBD1 matches 10 bases. Germline V lookup: CDR1 MGHRA, CDR2 YSYEKL. The trim removed 1 base at V and 4 bases at J, leaving 1 base unmatched. The CDR3 is 15 amino acids. In nucleotides, the CDR3 is TGCGCCAGCAGCCAAGGGACAGGGGGTTACAATGAGCAGTTCTTC. This codes for CASSQGTGGYNEQFF.

The J gene is TRBJ2-1, the V gene TRBV7-9; TRBD2 matches at 14 bases. Germline values: CDR1 SEHNR, CDR2 FQNEAQ (reference sequence). V lost 5 bases and J lost 6; bases outside the gene matches: 3. This CDR3 has 15 residues. The CDR3 region is CASSQGTSGSNEQFF. The CDR3 DNA reads as TGTGCCAGCAGCCAAGGGACTAGCGGGAGCAATGAGCAGTTCTTC.

The V gene is TRBV29-1, the J gene TRBJ2-3; 7 bases fit TRBD2. CDR1 SQVTM and CDR2 ANQGSEA come from the germline V gene. Trimming removed 0 bases from V and 4 bases from J; junction bases left unmatched: 4. CDR3 length equals 14 residues. The CDR3 nucleotides read TGCAGCGTTGAAGAATTGGGGGGGGCAGATACGCAGTATTTT. It specifies CSVEELGGADTQYF.

The chain uses TRBV7-8 and TRBJ1-1; no firm D call. The germline V and J ends were trimmed by 8 bases and 2 bases, with 18 bases remaining between them. From germline, CDR1 is SGHVS and CDR2 FQNEAQ. The CDR3 runs to 15 residues. The CDR3 here is CASLALWSGNTEAFF. The CDR3 nucleotides read TGTGCCAGCCTCGCCCTTTGGTCGGGCAACACTGAAGCTTTCTTT. The full variable domain, with the rest looked up from reference TRBV7-8 and TRBJ1-1, is GAGVSQSPRYKVAKRGQDVALRCDPISGHVSLFWYQQALGQGPEFLTYFQNEAQLDKSGLPSDRFFAERPEGSVSTLKIQRTQQEDSAVYLCASLALWSGNTEAFFGQGTRLTVV.

The rearrangement uses TRBV19 and TRBJ1-2; 8 bases agree with TRBD1. Trimming took 6 bases from V and 13 from J; bases not matched to a gene: 10. The CDR3 totals 12 residues. From germline, CDR1 is LNHDA and CDR2 SQIVND (reference sequence). CDR3 bases: TGTGCCAGTAGCGGACAGGGAAAAGTCTCCACCTTC. This codes for CASSGQGKVSTF. The full variable domain, its missing parts supplied by reference TRBV19 and TRBJ1-2, is DGGITQSPKYLFRKEGQNVTLSCEQNLNHDAMYWYRQDPGQGLRLIYYSQIVNDFQKGDIAEGYSVSREKKESFPLTVTSAQKNPTAFYLCASSGQGKVSTFGSGTRLTVV.

The chain recombines TRBV2 with TRBJ2-7, with D unclear. The CDR3 sequence is 13 residues long. The V gene's germline CDR1 is SNHLY and CDR2 FYNNEI. V lost 3 bases and J lost 4, with 10 bases in between. This CDR3 reads CASSDSLTYEQYF. CDR3 bases: TGTGCCAGCAGTGACTCTCTGACGTACGAGCAGTACTTC. The full variable domain, rest sourced from reference TRBV2 and TRBJ2-7, is EPEVTQTPSHQVTQMGQEVILRCVPISNHLYFYWYRQILGQKVEFLVSFYNNEISEKSEIFDDQFSVERPDGSNFTLKIRSTKLEDSAMYFCASSDSLTYEQYFGPGTRLTVT.

V is TRBV5-6 and J is TRBJ2-6; D remains ambiguous. Germline V gives CDR1 SGHDT, CDR2 YYEEEE. The CDR3 covers 15 residues. Trimming stripped 6 bases from V and 0 bases from J, with 10 bases between. This CDR3 is CASNAGVSGANVLTF. As DNA, the CDR3 is TGTGCCAGCAACGCTGGGGTCTCTGGGGCCAACGTCCTGACTTTC.